This T cell receptor (beta chain) was sequenced in a study of beta chain features in type 1 diabetes. General study results and limits: Across all four CD4+ subsets, people with type 1 diabetes showed modestly shorter TCRB CDR3s.

V lost 6 bases, J lost 0 bases, and 4 bases stayed unmatched. Germline CDR1 reads SGHTA; CDR2 reads FQGNSA. The CDR3 runs to 15 residues. The authors sorted CD4+ naive, central memory, regulatory and stem cell-like memory cells via CD45RO/CCR7/CD25/CD127/CD95/CD27. About this clone itself: Antigen specificity is unknown.

Every bit of the isolated RNA underwent reverse transcription, so sequencing read expressed TCRB transcripts. This table comes from immunoSEQ multiplex PCR, and its TCRdb copy is limited to in-frame clones, with some not included. The profile shows roughly 300,000 clones, roughly an eighth of them singletons. What was sequenced was naive CD4+ T cells from blood. The chain recombines TRBV7-2 with TRBJ2-1; 8 bases are shared with TRBD2. The TCR originated in a man younger than 45 with type 1 diabetes. The CDR3 DNA reads as TGTGCCAGCAGAGTAGCGGGGAGCTCCTACAATGAGCAGTTCTTC. Translation gives CASRVAGSSYNEQFF.